Below are 17 T cell receptor beta chains sequenced from a single sample in a study of follicular helper T cells after annual influenza vaccination. Time point in this sample: 2015-2016 season, pre-vaccination. This table comes from immunoSEQ multiplex PCR, and its TCRdb copy is limited to in-frame clones, with some not included. This sample has 5,000 to 6,500 clones, with over 75% found just once. The specimen comprised CXCR5+ CD38- circulating T follicular helper cells from blood, sampled on the day of influenza vaccination. Subset specified: circulating Tfh, non-naive CD4+CXCR5+PD-1+ (ICOS+CD38+ or ICOS-CD38-). All receptors come from an adult who received the influenza vaccine.

V gene TRBV9 combines with J gene TRBJ2-3, with D perhaps matching TRBD1 (5 bases). The length of the CDR3 is 15 residues. Germline V gives CDR1 SGDLS, CDR2 YYNGEE. V was clipped by 3 bases and J by 6 bases, with 17 bases between them. Written as DNA, the CDR3 is TGTGCCAGCAGCGCACAGGAGAAAACGTTGGATACGCAGTATTTT. It yields the protein CASSAQEKTLDTQYF.

The CDR3 loop reads CSVAGPFGQDNTGELFF. The CDR3 DNA reads as TGCAGCGTAGCGGGACCATTTGGACAGGATAACACCGGGGAGCTGTTTTTT. The chain couples TRBV29-1 to TRBJ2-2, with D perhaps given as TRBD1 or TRBD2 (7 bases each). Trimming removed 6 bases at V and 2 bases at J, with 22 bases between. This CDR3 contains 17 residues. Germline loops: CDR1 SQVTM, CDR2 ANQGSEA.

The V call is TRBV27, the J call TRBJ2-7; D gene uncertain. CDR1 MNHEY and CDR2 SMNVEV come from the germline V gene (reference sequence). The CDR3 is made up of 13 amino acids. V was trimmed by 6 bases and J by 0 bases, leaving 9 bases between them. The CDR3 DNA reads as TGTGCCAGCAGCCTTAGAGGCTCCTACGAGCAGTACTTC. Its translation: CASSLRGSYEQYF.

Here the CDR3 reads CASSLEVSGNTIYF. CDR3 sequence (DNA): TGTGCCAGCAGCTTAGAAGTCTCTGGAAACACCATATATTTT. The chain uses TRBV7-6 and TRBJ1-3; D uncertain. Trimming shortened V by 1 base and J by 0 bases, and 4 bases separated the two germline ends. Germline V gene data show CDR1 as SGHVS and CDR2 as FNYEAQ. The CDR3 is 14 residues long.

Remarks on this clone: A junction end diverges from the germline sequence, so it may reflect a read error. Written as DNA, the CDR3 is TGTGCTAGCAGCTTAGAGGCAGGGGGCGAGAACAATGAGCAGTTCTTC. It translates to CASSLEAGGENNEQFF. The rearrangement uses TRBV7-7 and TRBJ2-1, with TRBD1 matching 8 bases. Per the germline V gene, CDR1 is SSHAT and CDR2 is FNYEAQ (reference sequence). The CDR3 consists of 16 residues.

The rearrangement uses TRBV30 and TRBJ2-7; D is unresolved. Trimming shortened V by 5 bases and J by 3 bases, and 8 bases separated the two germline ends. This CDR3 is built from 11 residues. Germline V gene data show CDR1 as GTSNPN and CDR2 as SVGIG (reference sequence). The CDR3 region has the DNA TGTGCCTGGGGGTCCCTCTACGAGCAGTACTTC. It translates to CAWGSLYEQYF.

The chain has TRBV5-1 and TRBJ2-2, with 7 bases aligning to TRBD2. This CDR3 comprises 16 residues. Germline V gene lookup returns CDR1 SGHRS and CDR2 YFSETQ. Trimming removed 2 bases from V and 3 bases from J; junction bases left unmatched: 7. The CDR3 sequence is CASSLPGSGHTGELFF. The CDR3 bases are TGCGCCAGCAGCTTACCTGGTAGCGGGCACACCGGGGAGCTGTTTTTT.

V is TRBV18 and J is TRBJ2-3; a possible D gene is TRBD2 (5 bases). With 6 bases removed from V and 0 bases from J, the gap between germline ends came to 13 bases. The CDR3 has 15 amino acids. Germline-derived CDR1 and CDR2 are KGHSH and LQKENI. The CDR3 loop is CASSLRDSSTDTQYF. The CDR3 DNA is TGTGCCAGCTCCCTTCGGGATTCCAGCACAGATACGCAGTATTTT. Drawing the rest from reference TRBV18 and TRBJ2-3, the complete variable domain is NAGVMQNPRHLVRRRGQEARLRCSPMKGHSHVYWYRQLPEEGLKFMVYLQKENIIDESGMPKERFSAEFPKEGPSILRIQQVVRGDSAAYFCASSLRDSSTDTQYFGPGTRLTVL.

The V gene is TRBV19, the J gene TRBJ1-5, with 7 bases identical to TRBD1. V lost 1 base to trimming and J lost 5 bases; unmatched junction nucleotides: 5. In germline, CDR1 is LNHDA, CDR2 SQIVND (reference sequence). This CDR3 is 15 amino acids long. The CDR3 here is CASSIVGTAYQPQHF. The CDR3 nucleotides read TGTGCCAGTAGTATAGTGGGGACAGCTTATCAGCCCCAGCATTTT.

The V and J genes are TRBV7-9 and TRBJ1-5; no clear D. CDR3 length: 15 amino acids. Germline values: CDR1 SEHNR, CDR2 FQNEAQ (reference sequence). V was shortened by 1 base and J by 0 bases, with 7 bases between the two germline ends. The CDR3 loop reads CASSLGSYSNQPQHF. DNA of the CDR3: TGTGCCAGCAGCTTAGGCAGTTATAGCAATCAGCCCCAGCATTTT.

The chain employs TRBV11-3 and TRBJ2-1; D unresolved. The V end lost 0 bases, the J end lost 0 bases, and 3 bases lay between the germline ends. The CDR3 covers 14 residues. Germline V lookup: CDR1 SGHNT, CDR2 YENEEA. For the CDR3, the DNA is TGTGCCAGCAGCTTAGACTCCTCCTACAATGAGCAGTTCTTC. It encodes CASSLDSSYNEQFF.

The chain couples TRBV9 to TRBJ2-1; 9 bases agree with TRBD1. Germline lookup yields CDR1 SGDLS and CDR2 YYNGEE. This CDR3 comprises 16 residues. Trimming at V came to 4 bases and at J to 4 bases, leaving 9 bases not matched to a gene. DNA of the CDR3: TGTGCCAGCAGCCACCCGGGACAGGGAAGTTACAATGAGCAGTTCTTC. As protein: CASSHPGQGSYNEQFF.

The chain links TRBV6-6 to TRBJ2-3; D is perhaps TRBD2 (5 bases). This CDR3 is 14 amino acids long. Germline CDR1 reads MNHNY; CDR2 reads SVGAGI (reference sequence). The ends were cut back, 2 bases at V and 0 bases at J, with 6 bases in the middle. Written as DNA, the CDR3 is TGTGCCAGCAGTTACGCGGGTAGCACAGATACGCAGTATTTT. Residues: CASSYAGSTDTQYF.

The chain recombines TRBV28 with TRBJ2-3; D is undetermined. Trimming removed 3 bases from V and 7 bases from J, with 5 bases in between. CDR1 is MDHEN and CDR2 is SYDVKM in the germline V gene. This CDR3 contains 11 residues. CDR3 bases: TGTGCCAGCAGTTTTGAATATACGCAGTATTTT. Translated, it gives CASSFEYTQYF.

The V gene is TRBV30, the J gene TRBJ1-1, with no clear D. This CDR3 is built from 13 residues. V was trimmed by 3 bases and J by 0 bases, leaving 8 bases between them. Per the germline V gene, CDR1 is GTSNPN and CDR2 is SVGIG (reference sequence). CDR3 DNA sequence: TGTGCCTGGAGCCCGTATATGAACACTGAAGCTTTCTTT. This encodes CAWSPYMNTEAFF.

V gene TRBV7-3 combines with J gene TRBJ2-2; no reliable D call. The CDR3 has 15 amino acids. Germline V lookup: CDR1 SGHTA, CDR2 FQGTGA. Trimming shortened V by 8 bases and J by 3 bases, and 16 bases separated the two germline ends. The CDR3 region has the DNA TGTGCCAGCTCGGCCCGTTCCCGGGACACCGGGGAGCTGTTTTTT. Translated, it gives CASSARSRDTGELFF.

The CDR3 nucleotides are TGTGCCAGCAGACCGAAGGTGCGCCTGGGAAACACCATATATTTT. This sequence encodes CASRPKVRLGNTIYF. The chain joins TRBV7-9 to TRBJ1-3; unclear D gene. The CDR3 sequence is 15 residues long. V was trimmed by 6 bases and J by 4 bases, leaving 16 bases between them. Germline loops: CDR1 SEHNR, CDR2 FQNEAQ (reference sequence).